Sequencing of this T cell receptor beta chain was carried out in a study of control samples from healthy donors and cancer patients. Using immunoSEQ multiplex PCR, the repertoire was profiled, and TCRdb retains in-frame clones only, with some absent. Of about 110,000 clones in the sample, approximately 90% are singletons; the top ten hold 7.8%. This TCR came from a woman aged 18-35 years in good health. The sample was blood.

The CDR3 nucleotides read TGCGCCAGCCGGCCAGGGTCCCAAGAGACCCAGTACTTC. Residues: CASRPGSQETQYF. The chain is built from TRBV5-1 and TRBJ2-5; possible D gene TRBD1, 5 bases. CDR3 length: 13 residues. Germline-derived CDR1 and CDR2 are SGHRS and YFSETQ. The ends were cut back, 7 bases at V and 1 base at J, with 11 bases in the middle.